The 27 T cell receptor beta chains below all came from one sample that was sequenced in a study of molecular identifiers for immune sequencing clone quantification. In TCRdb, the PCR reads were re-called with MiXCR into one record per CDR3 protein. The data contain more than 550,000 distinct CDR3 sequences, roughly 23% of them singletons. Specimen: naive CD8+ T cells from blood, with Jurkat cell RNA spiked in. The subset was: FACS-sorted CD8+CD4-CCR7+CD45RA+ naive T cells. These receptors all stem from a human donor in good health. Some libraries in this study had Jurkat cell RNA spiked in.

This clonotype was picked up many times. V is TRBV7-2 and J is TRBJ2-1, with 7 bases matching TRBD2. CDR1 SGHTA and CDR2 FQGNSA come from the germline V gene. This CDR3 is 16 amino acids long. V dropped 1 base and J dropped 2; count of bases not matched to a gene: 5. DNA for the CDR3: TGTGCCAGCAGCTTAGTCCTAGCGGAGACCTACAATGAGCAGTTCTTC. This gives the protein CASSLVLAETYNEQFF.

This clonotype was recorded many times. The chain combines TRBV19 with TRBJ2-2; D gene uncertain. Germline values: CDR1 LNHDA, CDR2 SQIVND (reference sequence). The V gene lost 2 bases and the J gene lost 5 bases, with 3 bases spanning the gap. CDR3 size: 12 residues. This CDR3 reads CASSIQTGELFF. The CDR3 DNA sequence: TGTGCCAGTAGTATACAGACCGGGGAGCTGTTTTTT.

Regarding this clonotype: With a much larger clone just one base away, this may be a read error. J is TRBJ1-2 and V is TRBV7-6; possible D gene TRBD1, 5 bases. CDR1 and CDR2 from the germline V gene are SGHVS and FNYEAQ. Trimming pared 8 bases from V and 4 bases from J, leaving 14 bases between. The CDR3 runs to 13 residues. This CDR3 is CASGPTEGYGYTF. CDR3 bases: TGTGCCAGCGGCCCGACAGAAGGCTATGGCTACACCTTC.

In this sample, this clonotype turned up many times. This chain connects TRBV14 to TRBJ2-3, with 7 bases matching TRBD2. The CDR3 consists of 19 residues. Germline V gene sequence: CDR1 SGHDN, CDR2 FVKESK. J gave up 3 bases and V 0 bases, and 15 bases lay outside the gene matches. CDR3 DNA: TGTGCCAGCAGCCAAGAACCCGGGAGGTGGGGCGCTCTGACAGATACGCAGTATTTT. This gives the protein CASSQEPGRWGALTDTQYF.

J is TRBJ1-1 and V is TRBV6-5; a possible D gene is TRBD1 (5 bases). Germline CDR1 and CDR2: MNHEY and SVGAGI. The CDR3 contains 17 residues. V was trimmed by 5 bases and J by 3 bases, leaving 22 bases between them. The CDR3 spells CASSPEIPGPRHTEAFF. The CDR3 DNA reads as TGTGCCAGCAGTCCGGAAATACCGGGGCCCCGTCACACTGAAGCTTTCTTT.

In its sample, this clonotype was seen many times. This rearrangement joins TRBV29-1 to TRBJ1-2; TRBD1 is a possible D gene (5 bases). There are 12 residues in the CDR3. In germline, CDR1 is SQVTM, CDR2 ANQGSEA. V was clipped by 5 bases and J by 2 bases, with 9 bases between them. CDR3: CSVLQENYGYTF. The CDR3 DNA reads as TGCAGCGTTCTACAGGAGAACTATGGCTACACCTTC.

The chain is built from TRBV5-1 and TRBJ1-1; TRBD1 matches 7 bases. Germline V gene data show CDR1 as SGHRS and CDR2 as YFSETQ. The CDR3 spans 13 residues. V lost 3 bases, J lost 6 bases, and 5 bases stayed unmatched. The CDR3 loop reads CASSSGQVAEAFF. The CDR3 DNA follows: TGCGCCAGCAGCTCTGGACAGGTCGCTGAAGCTTTCTTT. Variable domain in full (rest from reference TRBV5-1 and TRBJ1-1): KAGVTQTPRYLIKTRGQQVTLSCSPISGHRSVSWYQQTPGQGLQFLFEYFSETQRNKGNFPGRFSGRQFSNSRSEMNVSTLELGDSALYLCASSSGQVAEAFFGQGTRLTVV.

This sequence joins TRBV11-2 and TRBJ2-2; 14 nucleotides match TRBD2. Germline loops: CDR1 SGHAT, CDR2 FQNNGV. Trimming at V came to 5 bases and at J to 6 bases, leaving 5 bases not matched to a gene. CDR3 length equals 16 residues. Here the CDR3 DNA reads TGTGCCAGCAGCCCGGGGACTAGCGGGGGTCCCGGGGAGCTGTTTTTT. Encoded protein: CASSPGTSGGPGELFF.

The chain joins TRBV5-8 to TRBJ2-3, with a possible D match to TRBD1 (6 bases). The CDR3 sequence is 18 residues long. Trimming took 3 bases from V and 0 from J, leaving 20 bases between them. Looked up from germline, CDR1 is SGHTS and CDR2 is YDEGEE. The CDR3 DNA reads TGTGCCAGCAGCTCCCTTCCCGACAGGACCCCAAGCACAGATACGCAGTATTTT. As protein: CASSSLPDRTPSTDTQYF.

This clonotype has a count of ten or more. This chain joins TRBV4-1 and TRBJ2-7, with a tentative D call TRBD2 (7 bases). Germline CDR1 and CDR2: MGHRA and YSYEKL. The ends were cut back, 0 bases at V and 0 bases at J, with 12 bases in the middle. CDR3 length equals 16 residues. The CDR3 protein is CASSQDWGGSSYEQYF. CDR3 bases: TGCGCCAGCAGCCAAGATTGGGGGGGCAGCTCCTACGAGCAGTACTTC.

This clonotype showed up many times. The CDR3 region is CASSGDRGYVPKVTDTQYF. DNA of the CDR3: TGTGCCAGCAGTGGGGACAGGGGATACGTGCCAAAAGTCACAGATACGCAGTATTTT. The chain uses TRBV12-3 or TRBV12-4 and TRBJ2-3; 10 positions match TRBD1. Germline trimming cut 5 bases from V and 2 bases from J; bases unmatched to any gene: 16. This CDR3 region has 19 residues.

This chain joins TRBV25-1 and TRBJ2-1; D is possibly TRBD2 (7 bases). Trimming left V 6 bases short and J 8 bases short, with 23 bases between. CDR3 length equals 16 residues. Germline V gives CDR1 MGHDK, CDR2 SYGVNS. CDR3 loop: CASRIGGARKYYEQFF. In DNA form, the CDR3 reads TGTGCCAGCAGAATTGGGGGGGCGCGGAAATACTATGAGCAGTTCTTC.

This clonotype was observed a few times. The chain employs TRBV2 and TRBJ1-2, with D possibly matching TRBD1 (5 bases). CDR3 length: 14 amino acids. Per germline, CDR1 SNHLY and CDR2 FYNNEI. The ends were cut back, 5 bases at V and 0 bases at J, with 10 bases in the middle. The CDR3 is CASSWKGTNYGYTF. Written as DNA, the CDR3 is TGTGCCAGCAGTTGGAAGGGGACTAACTATGGCTACACCTTC.

This clonotype was detected many times. This chain joins TRBV2 and TRBJ2-1, with 14 bases aligning to TRBD2. Trimming removed 1 base from V and 15 bases from J; junction bases left unmatched: 5. The CDR3 is 14 residues long. Per germline, CDR1 SNHLY and CDR2 FYNNEI. The CDR3 nucleotides read TGTGCCAGCAGTGAAGGACTAGCGGGAGGGCCTTGGTTCTTC. Residues: CASSEGLAGGPWFF.

This clonotype turned up a few times. This chain links TRBV4-3 with TRBJ2-2, with D perhaps matching TRBD2 (6 bases). The CDR3 runs to 14 residues. Trimming took 4 bases from V and 4 from J, leaving 10 bases between them. CDR1 LGHNA and CDR2 YSLEER come from the germline V gene. In DNA form, the CDR3 reads TGCGCCAGCAGCCCAGACGGGAGCACCGGGGAGCTGTTTTTT. This gives the protein CASSPDGSTGELFF.

Remarks on this clonotype: One base away lies a much larger clone, so this may be a sequencing read error. V gene TRBV27 combines with J gene TRBJ2-7; D ambiguous. CDR1 is MNHEY and CDR2 is SMNVEV in the germline V gene (reference sequence). This CDR3 is built from 11 residues. As DNA, the CDR3 is TGTGCCAGCAGAGTGGGTCACGAGCTGTACTTC. Its protein is CASRVGHELYF.

In DNA, the CDR3 is TGTGCCAGTAGTGCATACACTAGCGGGAGCACAGATACGCAGTATTTT. This gives the protein CASSAYTSGSTDTQYF. V usage is TRBV19 and J usage is TRBJ2-3, with 9 bases matching TRBD2. The junction had 6 bases not matched to a gene; V was cut back by 5 bases and J by 0 bases. This CDR3 is built from 16 residues. Germline CDR1 and CDR2: LNHDA and SQIVND (reference sequence).

Note on this clonotype: Being one base from a much bigger clone, this may be a read error. The V gene is TRBV20-1, the J gene TRBJ2-3, with unresolved D. Germline V lookup: CDR1 DFQATT, CDR2 SNEGSKA (reference sequence). The CDR3 is 15 amino acids. CDR3 sequence: CSARASTNSTDTQCF. CDR3 sequence (DNA): TGCAGTGCTAGAGCATCGACAAACAGCACAGATACGCAGTGTTTT.

This clonotype appeared once. A read error may explain this, as a much larger clone is one base away. As DNA, the CDR3 is TGCAGTGAGAGCGACAGGGGGACAGATACGCGGTATTTT. It codes for CSESDRGTDTRYF. V usage is TRBV20-1 and J usage is TRBJ2-3; 9 bases are a match to TRBD1. The germline V gene has CDR1 DFQATT and CDR2 SNEGSKA (reference sequence). The CDR3 totals 13 residues.

Concerning this clonotype itself: A read error may account for a junction end that differs from germline. The rearrangement uses TRBV7-6 and TRBJ1-1; D not certain. Germline-derived CDR1 and CDR2 are SGHVS and FNYEAQ. The CDR3 loop spans 16 amino acids. CDR3 coding DNA: TGTGCCAGCAGCTTATCGGGCGGGTCCGGGAACACTGGAGCTTTCTTT. Encoded protein: CASSLSGGSGNTGAFF.

On this clonotype: One end of the junction is discordant with germline, which a read error may explain. The genes are TRBV4-3 and TRBJ2-2; D is possibly TRBD2 (5 bases). The CDR3 is 15 residues long. Germline loops: CDR1 LGHNA, CDR2 YSLEER. The CDR3 region is CASSQDEVNTGVLLF. The CDR3 coding sequence is TGCGCCAGCAGCCAAGATGAAGTGAACACCGGGGTGCTGTTATTT.

In this sample, this clonotype turned up a few times. The chain recombines TRBV4-3 with TRBJ2-2; a weak D match, TRBD1 (6 bases). Between the trimmed V and J ends, which lost 4 bases and 4 bases, there was a span of 13 bases. The length of the CDR3 is 15 residues. Germline CDR1 reads LGHNA; CDR2 reads YSLEER. In nucleotides, the CDR3 is TGCGCCAGCAGCCTCGGGCAGGGGTTCACCGGGGAGCTGTTTTTT. This translates into CASSLGQGFTGELFF.

This clonotype was recorded a few times. The chain couples TRBV4-3 to TRBJ2-7, with 9 bases matching TRBD1. This CDR3 contains 17 residues. Germline values: CDR1 LGHNA, CDR2 YSLEER. With V trimmed by 0 bases and J by 3 bases, 9 bases remained unmatched. CDR3 loop: CASSQDLATGGFYEQYF. CDR3 nucleotides: TGCGCCAGCAGCCAAGATCTCGCGACAGGGGGTTTCTACGAGCAGTACTTC.

This clonotype was counted only a few times. The CDR3 DNA is TGTGCCAGCAGTTATGGACTAGCGGCTTACGAGCAGTACTTC. Its translation: CASSYGLAAYEQYF. The rearrangement uses TRBV27 and TRBJ2-7; 10 nucleotides align to TRBD2. V shed 4 bases and J 4 bases; nucleotides not matched to a gene: 4. The CDR3 length is 14 residues. Germline-derived CDR1 and CDR2 are MNHEY and SMNVEV (reference sequence).

The chain is built from TRBV20-1 and TRBJ1-1; 7 bases match TRBD1. Per germline, CDR1 DFQATT and CDR2 SNEGSKA (reference sequence). V shed 5 bases, J shed 0 bases, and the junction held 6 bases outside the gene matches. This CDR3 comprises 14 residues. The DNA for the CDR3 is TGCAGTGCTCCTGACAGGGCGATGAACACTGAAGCTTTCTTT. Its translation is CSAPDRAMNTEAFF.

This clonotype showed up just a few times. J is TRBJ2-7 and V is TRBV30; no definite D call. Germline CDR1 and CDR2: GTSNPN and SVGIG (reference sequence). The CDR3 loop spans 12 amino acids. V gave up 5 bases and J gave up 0 bases, with 8 bases separating them. CDR3 DNA sequence: TGTGCCTGGGACGGCAGCTCCTACGAGCAGTACTTC. The encoded protein is CAWDGSSYEQYF.

The chain recombines TRBV28 with TRBJ2-1; D might be TRBD2 (6 bases). Trimming removed 7 bases at V and 2 bases at J, with 12 bases between. The CDR3 is 14 residues long. The V gene's germline CDR1 is MDHEN and CDR2 SYDVKM. The CDR3 DNA is TGTGCCAGCACTGGACTACCCCCCTACAATGAGCAGTTCTTC. Translated, it gives CASTGLPPYNEQFF.